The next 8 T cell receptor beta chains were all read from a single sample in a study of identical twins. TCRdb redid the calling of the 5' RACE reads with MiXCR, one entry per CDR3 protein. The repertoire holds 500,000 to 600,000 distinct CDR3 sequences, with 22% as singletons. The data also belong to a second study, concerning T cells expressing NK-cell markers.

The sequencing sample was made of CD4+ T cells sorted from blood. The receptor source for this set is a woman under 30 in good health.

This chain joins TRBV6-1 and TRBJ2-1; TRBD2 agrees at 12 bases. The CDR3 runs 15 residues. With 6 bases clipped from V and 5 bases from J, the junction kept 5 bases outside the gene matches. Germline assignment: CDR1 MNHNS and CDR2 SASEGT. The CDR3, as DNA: TGTGCCAGCAGACCTAGCGGGAGGGGCCACAATGAGCAGTTCTTC. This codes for CASRPSGRGHNEQFF.

CDR3 in DNA: TGTGCCAGCAGCATAAGGACAGGGAAAGGCACTGAAGCTTTCTTT. Encoded protein: CASSIRTGKGTEAFF. The chain carries TRBV11-2 and TRBJ1-1; 8 bases line up with TRBD1. CDR3 length: 15 amino acids. Germline lookup yields CDR1 SGHAT and CDR2 FQNNGV. Germline trimming cut 5 bases from V and 4 bases from J; bases unmatched to any gene: 9. Drawing the rest from reference TRBV11-2 and TRBJ1-1, the complete variable domain is EAGVAQSPRYKIIEKRQSVAFWCNPISGHATLYWYQQILGQGPKLLIQFQNNGVVDDSQLPKDRFSAERLKGVDSTLKIQPAKLEDSAVYLCASSIRTGKGTEAFFGQGTRLTVV.

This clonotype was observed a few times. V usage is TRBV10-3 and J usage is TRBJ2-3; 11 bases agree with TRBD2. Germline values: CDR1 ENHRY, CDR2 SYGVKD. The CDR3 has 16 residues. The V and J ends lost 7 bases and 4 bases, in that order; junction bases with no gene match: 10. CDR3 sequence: CAITEGASGRSDTQYF. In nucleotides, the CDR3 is TGTGCCATCACCGAGGGGGCTAGCGGGAGGTCAGATACGCAGTATTTT.

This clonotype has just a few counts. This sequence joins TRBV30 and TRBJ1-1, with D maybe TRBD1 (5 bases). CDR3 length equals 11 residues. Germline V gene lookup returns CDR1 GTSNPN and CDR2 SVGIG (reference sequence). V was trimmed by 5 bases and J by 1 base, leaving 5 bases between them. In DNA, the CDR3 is TGTGCCTGGGACAGGAACACTGAAGCTTTCTTT. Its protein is CAWDRNTEAFF.

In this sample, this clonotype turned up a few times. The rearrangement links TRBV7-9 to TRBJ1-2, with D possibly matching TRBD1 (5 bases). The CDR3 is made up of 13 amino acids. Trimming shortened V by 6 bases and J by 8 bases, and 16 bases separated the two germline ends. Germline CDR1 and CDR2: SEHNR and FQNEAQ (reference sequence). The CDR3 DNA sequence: TGTGCCAGCAGTCGGGACGGACCGAGGGGCTACACCTTC. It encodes CASSRDGPRGYTF.

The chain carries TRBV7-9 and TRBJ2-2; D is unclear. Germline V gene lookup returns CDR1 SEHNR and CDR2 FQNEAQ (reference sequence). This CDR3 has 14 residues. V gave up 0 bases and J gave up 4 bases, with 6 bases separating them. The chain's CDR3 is CASSLAAITGELFF. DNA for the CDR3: TGTGCCAGCAGCTTAGCAGCGATCACCGGGGAGCTGTTTTTT.

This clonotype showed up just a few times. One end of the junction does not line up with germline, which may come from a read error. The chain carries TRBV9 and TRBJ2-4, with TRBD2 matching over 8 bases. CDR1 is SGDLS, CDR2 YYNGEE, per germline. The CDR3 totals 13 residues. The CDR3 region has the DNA TGTGCCAGCAGCGGCACGGAGGGGACTAGTCTGAACTTC. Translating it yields CASSGTEGTSLNF.

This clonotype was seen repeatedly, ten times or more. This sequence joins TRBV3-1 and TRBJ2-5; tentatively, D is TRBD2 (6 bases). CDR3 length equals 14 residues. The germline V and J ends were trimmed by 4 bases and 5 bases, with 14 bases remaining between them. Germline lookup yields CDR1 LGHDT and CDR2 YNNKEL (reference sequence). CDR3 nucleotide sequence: TGTGCCAGCAGCCCCTACGGGGGAGGCGAGACCCAGTACTTC. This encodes CASSPYGGGETQYF.